This T cell receptor (beta chain) was retrieved from a study of shared clonotypes between healthy human individuals. The overall study: Participating donors consisted of a couple of women and a few men aged 18 to 49.

Splitting of CD4+ cells produced CD45RA+ naive and CD45RA-negative memory subsets. Germline CDR1 and CDR2: SGHTA and FQGTGA. CDR3 length: 15 residues. The V and J ends lost 5 bases and 5 bases, in that order; junction bases with no gene match: 6. Assay execution proceeded at the deep level. Sequenced by immunoSEQ multiplex PCR; TCRdb stores in-frame clones only, minus some. Counted here are approximately 1.5 million clones, approximately 98.5% occurring once; the ten biggest clones make up 0.36%. The source is a man between 25 and 39 years old in good health. The sequencing input was naive CD4+ T cells sorted from blood. Regarding subset: CD45RA+ positively selected. The rearrangement links TRBV7-3 to TRBJ2-2; 9 bases match TRBD2. The CDR3 DNA follows: TGTGCCAGCAGCCAGGGGACTAGCTCTACCGGGGAGCTGTTTTTT. Its translation is CASSQGTSSTGELFF.